Described below is a single TCR beta chain sequence and its context. The antigen is unknown. The data were taken from a study of somatic mutations in cytotoxic T cells in rheumatoid arthritis. Study-wide findings and caveats: The CD8+ clonality of rheumatoid arthritis patients increased with age, whereas that of healthy controls did not.

Blood donors of median age roughly 52 years (range about 21-80), roughly half of them female, formed the healthy controls. The CD4+ and CD8+ fractions came from positive magnetic bead selection and were purity-checked by flow cytometry. J gave up 4 bases and V 4 bases, and 15 bases lay outside the gene matches. CDR1 and CDR2 from the germline V gene are MDHEN and SYDVKM. The CDR3 has 18 residues. The data were produced by immunoSEQ multiplex PCR, yet TCRdb's version contains in-frame clones alone and is incomplete. The sample consists of 20,000 to 25,000 clones, about 82% of them appearing once. Sequenced: CD8+ T cells sorted from blood. V gene TRBV28 combines with J gene TRBJ1-1; 10 positions match TRBD1. This clonotype was obtained from a woman between 45 and 60 years old in good health. The CDR3: CASSSIVPGQGLSTEAFF. The CDR3 DNA follows: TGTGCCAGCAGTTCCATCGTCCCGGGACAGGGGTTGAGCACTGAAGCTTTCTTT.